The rows below give T cell receptor beta chains drawn from one sample of a study of T-cell memory formation after mild COVID-19. One entry per CDR3 protein results from TCRdb running MiXCR on the 5' RACE reads. The data hold 180,000 or so distinct CDR3 sequences, with around 10% observed a single time. The sample taken for sequencing was PBMCs or a T cell subset sorted from them (not recorded which). The receptors here all came from a man aged 18 to 30 who had mild COVID-19 (a few samples of this study predate the infection). Cell type and time point are not known. Both conserved end residues are part of each CDR3. D genes are given only for firm matches. Expanded clones are given a class, and other clones once, few, many or no size at all.

clone size | D gene | J gene | V gene | CDR3 protein | CDR3 DNA
many | . | TRBJ1-2 | TRBV18 | CASSPYAPVRRDSPNYGYTF | TGTGCCAGCTCACCTTACGCACCCGTCCGAAGGGACTCACCCAACTATGGCTACACCTTC
. | . | TRBJ2-1 | TRBV12-3/TRBV12-4 | CASLLRKFNEQFF | TGTGCCAGCCTTTTGAGGAAGTTCAATGAGCAGTTCTTC
many | . | TRBJ1-5 | TRBV6-4 | CASSDTGDQPQHF | TGTGCCAGCAGTGACACGGGGGATCAGCCCCAGCATTTT
. | TRBD2 | TRBJ2-2 | TRBV6-5 | CASSYSRQRGVPNTGELFF | TGTGCCAGCAGTTACTCGAGGCAGCGGGGGGTGCCGAACACCGGGGAGCTGTTTTTT
. | . | TRBJ2-1 | TRBV11-1 | CASSLAANNEQFF | TGTGCCAGCAGCTTAGCAGCTAACAATGAGCAGTTCTTC
many | TRBD1 | TRBJ2-3 | TRBV4-1 | CASSQDDRATDTQYF | TGCGCCAGCAGCCAAGACGACAGGGCCACAGATACGCAGTATTTT
many | . | TRBJ2-2 | TRBV12-3/TRBV12-4 | CASSVRGANTGELFF | TGTGCCAGCAGTGTCCGGGGGGCTAACACCGGGGAGCTGTTTTTT
. | . | TRBJ2-2 | TRBV12-3/TRBV12-4 | CASTQLVTAGELFF | TGTGCCAGCACCCAGCTCGTAACGGCCGGGGAGCTGTTTTTT
. | . | TRBJ2-1 | TRBV18 | CASSPDIDEQFF | TGTGCCAGCTCACCAGATATCGATGAGCAGTTCTTC
. | . | TRBJ1-6 | TRBV5-1 | CASRRPGGNSPLHF | TGCGCCAGCAGACGACCCGGGGGCAATTCACCCCTCCACTTT
many | . | TRBJ2-4 | TRBV15 | CATSREYGGGVNIQYF | TGTGCCACCAGCAGAGAGTACGGTGGTGGAGTAAACATTCAGTACTTC
. | TRBD2 | TRBJ2-3 | TRBV5-1 | CASATGLAGTTDTQYF | TGCGCCAGCGCTACCGGACTAGCGGGGACCACAGATACGCAGTATTTT
few | . | TRBJ1-2 | TRBV4-3 | CASSQDYGRAGYGYTF | TGCGCCAGCAGCCAAGATTACGGCAGGGCTGGGTATGGCTACACCTTC
many | TRBD2 | TRBJ2-3 | TRBV5-1 | CASSSGGPDTQYF | TGCGCCAGCAGCTCGGGGGGGCCAGATACGCAGTATTTT
few | . | TRBJ1-3 | TRBV5-1 | CASSLVGQGSGNTIYF | TGCGCCAGCAGCTTGGTGGGGCAGGGCTCTGGAAACACCATATATTTT
few | . | TRBJ2-5 | TRBV7-8 | CASSTPGTQYF | TGTGCCAGCAGCACCCCGGGTACCCAGTACTTC
few | . | TRBJ2-3 | TRBV5-1 | CASSLGASGSADTQYF | TGCGCCAGCAGCTTGGGGGCCTCAGGATCCGCAGATACGCAGTATTTT
many | . | TRBJ2-5 | TRBV10-3 | CAISRATLQETQYF | TGTGCCATCAGCAGGGCGACCCTACAAGAGACCCAGTACTTC
. | TRBD1 | TRBJ2-3 | TRBV5-4 | CASSSRTGWGTDTQYF | TGTGCCAGCAGCTCTCGGACAGGGTGGGGCACAGATACGCAGTATTTT
few | . | TRBJ1-1 | TRBV27 | CASSSAGEYTEAFF | TGTGCCAGCAGTTCAGCGGGGGAATACACTGAAGCTTTCTTT
. | TRBD2 | TRBJ2-5 | TRBV7-2 | CASSPRLAGAGETQYF | TGTGCCAGCAGCCCTCGCCTAGCGGGGGCGGGAGAGACCCAGTACTTC
few | TRBD2 | TRBJ2-1 | TRBV18 | CASSPRSGGAGEQFF | TGTGCCAGCTCACCACGGAGCGGGGGGGCCGGTGAGCAGTTCTTC
few | TRBD1 | TRBJ2-7 | TRBV5-1 | CASSLQGDRSYEQYF | TGCGCCAGCAGCTTGCAGGGGGATCGGTCCTACGAGCAGTACTTC